The 18 T cell receptor beta chains below were found in one sample sequenced in a study of T-cell reconstitution after alpha-beta-depleted transplantation in children. Using unique molecular identifiers, the investigators prepared the TCRbeta library. MiXCR was run by TCRdb on the PCR reads, yielding one entry per CDR3 protein. Counted here are under 750,000 distinct CDR3 sequences, 23% occurring once; the ten biggest clones make up roughly 14%. The sample was PBMCs, mostly from graft donor cells, taken 360 days after TCRalphabeta/CD19-depleted stem cell transplant. These receptors were taken from a boy younger than two who had a stem cell transplant for acute myeloid leukemia, so the T cells may come from the graft donor.

This clonotype has more than one count but fewer than ten. CDR3 region: CSARAARGQADTQYF. The CDR3 coding sequence is TGCAGTGCTAGAGCGGCCAGGGGGCAAGCTGATACGCAGTATTTT. The chain recombines TRBV20-1 with TRBJ2-3, with 8 bases lining up with TRBD1. Germline-derived CDR1 and CDR2 are DFQATT and SNEGSKA (reference sequence). This CDR3 region has 15 residues. V lost 1 base, J lost 6 bases, and 9 bases stayed unmatched.

This clonotype was recorded at least ten times. This chain uses TRBV15 with TRBJ2-7; perhaps TRBD1 as D (6 bases). Germline V lookup: CDR1 LNHNV, CDR2 YYDKDF (reference sequence). The CDR3 extends over 14 amino acids. V lost 8 bases and J 3 bases, leaving 17 bases between the germline ends. CDR3 protein: CATSRTQGFYEQYF. For the CDR3, the DNA is TGTGCCACCTCGCGAACCCAGGGGTTCTACGAGCAGTACTTC.

This clonotype showed up just a few times. This chain joins TRBV10-3 and TRBJ2-5, with a tentative D call TRBD2 (6 bases). Looked up from germline, CDR1 is ENHRY and CDR2 is SYGVKD. The CDR3 is 16 amino acids. Deletions cut 3 bases from V and 3 bases from J, with 17 bases between. This CDR3 is CAISDPSVWREETQYF. The CDR3 nucleotides read TGTGCCATCAGTGACCCTAGCGTATGGAGAGAAGAGACCCAGTACTTC.

This clonotype has at least ten counts. The rearrangement joins TRBV18 to TRBJ2-5; possibly TRBD1 or TRBD2 for D (5 bases each). The CDR3 extends over 15 amino acids. Germline CDR1 is KGHSH and CDR2 is LQKENI. V lost 2 bases and J 4 bases, leaving 14 bases between the germline ends. Here the CDR3 DNA reads TGTGCCAGCTCACCAGCCGGGACCCTGGGAGAGACCCAGTACTTC. Its translation is CASSPAGTLGETQYF.

This clonotype came up many times. The rearrangement uses TRBV4-2 and TRBJ2-2, with D unresolved. The CDR3 consists of 17 residues. Trimming pared 6 bases from V and 0 bases from J, leaving 17 bases between. In germline, CDR1 is LGHNA, CDR2 YNFKEQ. The CDR3 region has the DNA TGTGCCAGCAGAATTACTTTGGGTGGAGCGAACACCGGGGAGCTGTTTTTT. Encoded protein: CASRITLGGANTGELFF.

The genes are TRBV7-8 and TRBJ2-1, with 11 nucleotides matching TRBD2. The CDR3 spans 19 residues. From germline, CDR1 is SGHVS and CDR2 FQNEAQ. Losses at the gene ends were 5 bases for V and 3 bases for J; bases not matched to a gene: 15. In DNA form, the CDR3 reads TGTGCCAGCAGCCCCACACCACTAACACTAGCGGGGGACTACAATGAGCAGTTCTTC. It translates to CASSPTPLTLAGDYNEQFF.

This clonotype has a count of ten or more. J is TRBJ2-1 and V is TRBV12-3 or TRBV12-4; D is unclear. The CDR3 is made up of 15 amino acids. V was shortened by 6 bases and J by 5 bases, with 17 bases between the two germline ends. CDR3 amino acids: CASRSAILIHNEQFF. The DNA of the CDR3 is TGTGCCAGCAGATCCGCTATTCTCATCCACAATGAGCAGTTCTTC.

This clonotype occurred once. The chain uses TRBV27 and TRBJ2-1; D uncertain. Between the trimmed V and J ends, which lost 2 bases and 5 bases, there was a span of 7 bases. The CDR3 is made up of 13 amino acids. Germline lookup yields CDR1 MNHEY and CDR2 SMNVEV (reference sequence). CDR3 amino acids: CASSLSGNNEQFF. The CDR3, as DNA: TGTGCCAGCAGTTTAAGTGGGAACAATGAGCAGTTCTTC.

This clonotype was observed at least ten times. The V gene is TRBV6-2 or TRBV6-3, the J gene TRBJ2-2; D is unresolved. CDR1 and CDR2 (germline): MNHEY, SVGEGT. V was clipped by 6 bases and J by 0 bases, with 8 bases between them. The CDR3 consists of 14 residues. CDR3 loop: CASRRATNTGELFF. CDR3 nucleotide sequence: TGTGCCAGCAGACGGGCCACGAACACCGGGGAGCTGTTTTTT.

This rearrangement joins TRBV11-2 to TRBJ2-3, with 8 nucleotides matching TRBD1. After removal of 2 bases from V and 3 bases from J, the junction contained 4 bases not matched to a gene. The CDR3 runs 15 residues. Germline V gene data show CDR1 as SGHAT and CDR2 as FQNNGV. The CDR3 sequence is CASSLITGGTDTQYF. The CDR3 nucleotides are TGTGCCAGCAGCTTAATTACAGGGGGAACAGATACGCAGTATTTT.

The table lists this clonotype with many counts. This chain joins TRBV29-1 and TRBJ2-7; D not resolved. Trimming pared 4 bases from V and 6 bases from J, leaving 13 bases between. The CDR3 extends over 12 amino acids. Germline CDR1 is SQVTM and CDR2 is ANQGSEA. The CDR3, as DNA: TGCAGCGTTGCACTGACCGAAGGCGAGCAGTACGTC. Amino acid sequence: CSVALTEGEQYV.

CDR3 amino acids: CASSYGARSSYEQYF. The DNA of the CDR3 is TGTGCCAGCAGTTACGGGGCCCGGAGCTCCTACGAGCAGTACTTC. This chain joins TRBV6-5 and TRBJ2-7, with D perhaps TRBD1 (5 bases). V lost 2 bases to trimming and J lost 0 bases, with 11 bases between them. The CDR3 runs to 15 residues. Germline CDR1 reads MNHEY; CDR2 reads SVGAGI.

This clonotype was recorded once. J is TRBJ2-5 and V is TRBV12-3 or TRBV12-4; possibly TRBD2 for D (5 bases). V gave up 3 bases and J gave up 5 bases, with 13 bases separating them. This CDR3 region has 14 residues. CDR3: CASSFSGIGETQYF. CDR3 bases: TGTGCCAGCAGTTTCTCGGGAATCGGGGAGACCCAGTACTTC.

Many counts were recorded for this clonotype. The gene calls are TRBV7-8 and TRBJ1-1; D is unresolved. From germline, CDR1 is SGHVS and CDR2 FQNEAQ. V was pared by 3 bases and J by 4 bases, with 9 bases between. The CDR3 runs to 13 residues. In nucleotides, the CDR3 is TGTGCCAGCAGCTTCGGGGAGTTCACTGAAGCTTTCTTT. Translating it yields CASSFGEFTEAFF.

The chain employs TRBV9 and TRBJ1-1, with a possible D match to TRBD1 (5 bases). This CDR3 spans 13 amino acids. CDR1 SGDLS and CDR2 YYNGEE come from the germline V gene. V was pared by 0 bases and J by 7 bases, with 10 bases between. CDR3 in amino acids: CASSVAGDGEAFF. In DNA, the CDR3 is TGTGCCAGCAGCGTAGCTGGGGACGGTGAAGCTTTCTTT.

V and J are TRBV11-2 and TRBJ2-1, with D perhaps being TRBD1 or TRBD2 (5 bases each). Trimming removed 3 bases from V and 4 bases from J, with 22 bases in between. CDR3 size: 18 residues. Germline V CDR1 and CDR2: SGHAT, FQNNGV. The CDR3 protein is CASSLKAIRDLQYNEQFF. For the CDR3, the DNA is TGTGCCAGCAGCTTGAAGGCTATCAGGGACCTACAGTACAATGAGCAGTTCTTC. Drawing the rest from reference TRBV11-2 and TRBJ2-1, the complete variable domain is EAGVAQSPRYKIIEKRQSVAFWCNPISGHATLYWYQQILGQGPKLLIQFQNNGVVDDSQLPKDRFSAERLKGVDSTLKIQPAKLEDSAVYLCASSLKAIRDLQYNEQFFGPGTRLTVL.

There are a few counts of this clonotype. The rearrangement links TRBV12-3 or TRBV12-4 to TRBJ2-2, with D maybe TRBD1 (6 bases). The CDR3 runs 14 residues. Trimming pared 7 bases from V and 2 bases from J, leaving 11 bases between. CDR3 region: CASNLGGNTGELFF. The CDR3 DNA sequence: TGTGCCAGCAACCTAGGGGGAAACACCGGGGAGCTGTTTTTT.

This clonotype was counted at least ten times. The rearrangement links TRBV6-6 to TRBJ2-5; D is perhaps TRBD1 (5 bases). The CDR3 runs 13 residues. V shed 6 bases and J shed 4 bases, with 12 bases lying between them. Germline loops: CDR1 MNHNY, CDR2 SVGAGI (reference sequence). The chain's CDR3 is CASRGTGVETQYF. The CDR3 nucleotides are TGTGCCAGCAGGGGCACAGGTGTAGAGACCCAGTACTTC.